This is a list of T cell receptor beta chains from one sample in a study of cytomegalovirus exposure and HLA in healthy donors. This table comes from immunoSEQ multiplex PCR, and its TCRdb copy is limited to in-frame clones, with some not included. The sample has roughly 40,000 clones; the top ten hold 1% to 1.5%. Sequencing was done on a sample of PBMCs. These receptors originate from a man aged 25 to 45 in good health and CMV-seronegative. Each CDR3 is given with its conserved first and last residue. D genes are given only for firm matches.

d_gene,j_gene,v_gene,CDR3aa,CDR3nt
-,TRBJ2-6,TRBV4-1,CASSQDRGNSGANVLTF,TGCGCCAGCAGCCAAGATAGGGGGAATTCTGGGGCCAACGTCCTGACTTTC
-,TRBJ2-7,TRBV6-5,CASSPGQSLEQYF,TGTGCCAGCAGCCCTGGACAGTCCCTCGAGCAGTACTTC
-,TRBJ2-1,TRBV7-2,CASGNYEQFF,TGTGCCAGCGGCAATTATGAGCAGTTCTTC
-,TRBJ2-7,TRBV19,CASSIRANYEQYF,TGTGCCAGTAGTATCCGTGCTAATTACGAGCAGTACTTC
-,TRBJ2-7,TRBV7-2,CASSLSPGSYEQYF,TGTGCCAGCAGCTTATCCCCAGGTTCTTACGAGCAGTACTTC
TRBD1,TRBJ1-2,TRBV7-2,CASSPGQPTRSYGYTF,TGTGCCAGCAGCCCGGGACAGCCTACTAGATCCTATGGCTACACCTTC
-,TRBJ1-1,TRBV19,CAGCGARRNTEASF,TGTGCCGGCTGCGGGGCGAGGAGAAACACTGAAGCTTCCTTT
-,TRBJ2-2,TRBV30,CAWSVPRSGLTGELFF,TGTGCCTGGAGTGTACCACGGTCTGGACTCACCGGGGAGCTGTTTTTT
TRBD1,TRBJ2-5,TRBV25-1,CASKRDREGETQYF,TGTGCCAGCAAGCGGGACAGGGAAGGTGAGACCCAGTACTTC
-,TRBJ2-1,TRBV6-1,CASSYYRFNEQFF,TGTGCCAGCAGCTACTACCGGTTCAATGAGCAGTTCTTC
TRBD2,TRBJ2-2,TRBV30,CAWSPGLAGTGELFF,TGTGCCTGGTCGCCGGGACTAGCGGGGACCGGGGAGCTGTTTTTT
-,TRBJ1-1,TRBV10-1,CASSEGQGKAFF,TGCGCCAGCAGTGAAGGTCAGGGTAAGGCTTTCTTT
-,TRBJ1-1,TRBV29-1,CSVERGGTEAFF,TGCAGCGTTGAACGGGGGGGCACTGAAGCTTTCTTT
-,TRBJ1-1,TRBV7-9,CASSLHGEGTEAFF,TGTGCCAGCAGCTTACACGGGGAGGGCACTGAAGCTTTCTTT
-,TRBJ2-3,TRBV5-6,CASSSTGGSTDTQYF,TGTGCCAGCAGCTCAACCGGAGGGAGCACAGATACGCAGTATTTT
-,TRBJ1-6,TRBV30,CAWRDLDNSPLHF,TGTGCCTGGAGGGACTTAGATAATTCACCCCTCCACTTT